This T cell receptor beta chain was profiled in a study of graft-versus-host responses after intestinal transplantation. Study-level information: Each of the recipients got a multivisceral, liver-intestinal, or isolated intestinal transplant.

Regarding the study as a whole: In recipient marrow, GvH clones were found, and some appeared first in ileum or blood. Allografts of patients with graft-donor T cell macrochimerism showed high graft-versus-host to host-versus-graft clone ratios.

Of note for this clone: Its antigen remains unidentified.

Produced via immunoSEQ multiplex PCR; TCRdb's table is partial and in-frame only. The sample has about 86,000 clones; approximately 90% are singletons. This CDR3 region has 16 residues. V lost 2 bases, J lost 6 bases, and 11 bases stayed unmatched. CDR1 and CDR2 from the germline V gene are SEHNR and FQNEAQ (reference sequence). The TCR sequence derives from a human donor who was the organ donor for an intestinal transplant. The sample consisted of unstimulated CD4+ T cells sorted from spleen or lymph node cells, taken before transplant. The chain couples TRBV7-9 to TRBJ1-1, with 8 bases aligning to TRBD1. Here the CDR3 DNA reads TGTGCCAGCAGCTTAATAGGACAGGGAGATTCCGCTGAAGCTTTCTTT. Its protein is CASSLIGQGDSAEAFF.